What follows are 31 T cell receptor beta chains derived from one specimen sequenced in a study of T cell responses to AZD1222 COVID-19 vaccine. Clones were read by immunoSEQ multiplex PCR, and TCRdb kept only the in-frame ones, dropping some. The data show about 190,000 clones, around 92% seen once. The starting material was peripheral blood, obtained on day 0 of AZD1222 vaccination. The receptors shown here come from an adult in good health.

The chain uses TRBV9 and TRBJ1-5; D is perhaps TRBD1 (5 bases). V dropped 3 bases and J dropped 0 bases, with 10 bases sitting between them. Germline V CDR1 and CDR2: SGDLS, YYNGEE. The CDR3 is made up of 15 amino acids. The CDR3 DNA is TGTGCCAGCAGCGCGGGACGGTATAGCAATCAGCCCCAGCATTTT. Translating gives CASSAGRYSNQPQHF.

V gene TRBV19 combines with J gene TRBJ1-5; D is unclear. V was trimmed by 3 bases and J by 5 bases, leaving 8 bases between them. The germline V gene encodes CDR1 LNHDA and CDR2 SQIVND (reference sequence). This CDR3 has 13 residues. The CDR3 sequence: CASSINGDQPQHF. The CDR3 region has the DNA TGTGCCAGTAGTATTAACGGGGATCAGCCCCAGCATTTT.

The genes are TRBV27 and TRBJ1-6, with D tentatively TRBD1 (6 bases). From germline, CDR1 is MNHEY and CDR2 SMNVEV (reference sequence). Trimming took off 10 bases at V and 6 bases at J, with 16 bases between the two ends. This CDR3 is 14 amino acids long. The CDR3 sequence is CATSPGRGNSPLHF. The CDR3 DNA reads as TGTGCCACTAGCCCGGGCAGGGGTAATTCACCCCTCCACTTT.

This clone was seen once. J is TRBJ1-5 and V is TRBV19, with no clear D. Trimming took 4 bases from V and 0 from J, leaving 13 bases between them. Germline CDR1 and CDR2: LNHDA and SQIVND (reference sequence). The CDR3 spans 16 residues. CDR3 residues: CASSSVLLDSNQPQHF. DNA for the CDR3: TGTGCCAGTAGTAGTGTGCTGCTAGATAGCAATCAGCCCCAGCATTTT.

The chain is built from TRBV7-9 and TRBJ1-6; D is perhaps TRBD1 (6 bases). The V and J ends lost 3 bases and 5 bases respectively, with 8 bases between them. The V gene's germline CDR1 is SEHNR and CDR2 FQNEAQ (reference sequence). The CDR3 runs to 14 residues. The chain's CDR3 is CASSFGQNNSPLHF. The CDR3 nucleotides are TGTGCCAGCAGCTTCGGACAGAATAATTCACCCCTCCACTTT.

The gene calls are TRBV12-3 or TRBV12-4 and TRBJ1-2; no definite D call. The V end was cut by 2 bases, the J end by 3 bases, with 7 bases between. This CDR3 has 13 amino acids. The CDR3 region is CASSLNGDYGYTF. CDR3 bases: TGTGCCAGCAGTTTAAACGGCGACTATGGCTACACCTTC.

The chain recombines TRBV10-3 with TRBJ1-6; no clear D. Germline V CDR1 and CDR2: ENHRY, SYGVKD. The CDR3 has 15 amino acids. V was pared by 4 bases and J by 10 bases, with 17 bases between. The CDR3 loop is CAISGVRMGRSPLHF. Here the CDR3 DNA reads TGTGCCATCAGTGGTGTCAGGATGGGGAGGTCACCCCTCCACTTT.

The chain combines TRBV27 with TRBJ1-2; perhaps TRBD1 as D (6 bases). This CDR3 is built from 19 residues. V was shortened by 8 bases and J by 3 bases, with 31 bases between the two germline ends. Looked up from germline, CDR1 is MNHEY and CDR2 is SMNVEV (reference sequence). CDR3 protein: CASSFGKNGGITLDYGYTF. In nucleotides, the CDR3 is TGTGCCAGCTCTTTTGGCAAGAACGGGGGCATCACCCTGGACTATGGCTACACCTTC.

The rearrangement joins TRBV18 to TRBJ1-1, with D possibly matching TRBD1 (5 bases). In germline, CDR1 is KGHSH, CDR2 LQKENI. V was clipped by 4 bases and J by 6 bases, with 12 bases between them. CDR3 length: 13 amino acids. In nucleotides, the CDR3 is TGTGCCAGCTCACTTTCGGGGGACGCTGAAGCTTTCTTT. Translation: CASSLSGDAEAFF.

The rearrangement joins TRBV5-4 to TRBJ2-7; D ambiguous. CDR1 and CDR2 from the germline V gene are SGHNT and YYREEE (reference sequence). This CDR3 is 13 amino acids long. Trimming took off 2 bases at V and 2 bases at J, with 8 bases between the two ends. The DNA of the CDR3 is TGTGCCAGCAGCTTCGACAAGACCTACGAGCAGTACTTC. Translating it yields CASSFDKTYEQYF.

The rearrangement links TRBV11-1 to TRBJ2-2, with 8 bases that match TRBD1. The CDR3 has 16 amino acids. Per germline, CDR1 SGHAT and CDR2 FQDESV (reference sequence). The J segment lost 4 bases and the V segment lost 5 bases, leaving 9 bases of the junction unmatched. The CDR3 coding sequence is TGTGCCAGCAGCCCCCAGACAGGGGATGGCACCGGGGAGCTGTTTTTT. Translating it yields CASSPQTGDGTGELFF.

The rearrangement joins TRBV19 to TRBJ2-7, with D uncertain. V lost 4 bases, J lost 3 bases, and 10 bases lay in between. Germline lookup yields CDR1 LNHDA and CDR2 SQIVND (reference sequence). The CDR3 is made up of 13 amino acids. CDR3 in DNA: TGTGCCAGTAGTAACAGAAACTTCTACGAGCAGTACTTC. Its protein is CASSNRNFYEQYF.

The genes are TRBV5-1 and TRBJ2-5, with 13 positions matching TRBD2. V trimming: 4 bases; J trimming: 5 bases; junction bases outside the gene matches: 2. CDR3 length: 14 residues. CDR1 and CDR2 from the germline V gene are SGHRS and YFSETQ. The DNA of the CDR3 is TGCGCCAGCAGCCCGGGACTAGCGGGGGAGACCCAGTACTTC. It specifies CASSPGLAGETQYF.

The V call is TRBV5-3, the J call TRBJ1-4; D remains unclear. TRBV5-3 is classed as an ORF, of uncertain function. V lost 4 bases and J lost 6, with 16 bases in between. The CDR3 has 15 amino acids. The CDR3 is CARSPRPSPHEKLFF. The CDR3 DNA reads TGTGCCAGAAGCCCAAGACCGAGCCCCCATGAAAAACTGTTTTTT.

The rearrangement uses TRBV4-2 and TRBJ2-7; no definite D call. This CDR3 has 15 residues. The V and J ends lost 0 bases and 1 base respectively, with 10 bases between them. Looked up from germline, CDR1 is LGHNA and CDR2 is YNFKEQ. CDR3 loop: CASSQDRQLSYEQYF. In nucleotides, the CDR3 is TGTGCCAGCAGCCAAGATCGGCAGTTATCCTACGAGCAGTACTTC.

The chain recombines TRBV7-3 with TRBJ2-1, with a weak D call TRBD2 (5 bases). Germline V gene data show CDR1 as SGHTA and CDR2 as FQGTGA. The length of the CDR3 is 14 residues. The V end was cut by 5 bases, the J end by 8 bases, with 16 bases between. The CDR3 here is CASSRTPAADEQFF. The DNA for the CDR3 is TGTGCCAGCAGCCGCACCCCGGCAGCGGATGAGCAGTTCTTC.

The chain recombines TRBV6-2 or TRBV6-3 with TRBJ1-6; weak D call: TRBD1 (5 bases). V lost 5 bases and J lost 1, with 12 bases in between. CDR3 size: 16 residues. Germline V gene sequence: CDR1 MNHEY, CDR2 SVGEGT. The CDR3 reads CASSGSRVSYNSPLHF. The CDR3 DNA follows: TGTGCCAGCAGTGGGAGCAGGGTGTCCTATAATTCACCCCTCCACTTT.

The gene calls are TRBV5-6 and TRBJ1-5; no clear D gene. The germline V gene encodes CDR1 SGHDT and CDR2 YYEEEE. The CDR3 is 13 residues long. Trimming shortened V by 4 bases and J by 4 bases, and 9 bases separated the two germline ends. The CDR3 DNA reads TGTGCCAGCAGCCCGAACCAGAATCAGCCCCAGCATTTT. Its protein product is CASSPNQNQPQHF.

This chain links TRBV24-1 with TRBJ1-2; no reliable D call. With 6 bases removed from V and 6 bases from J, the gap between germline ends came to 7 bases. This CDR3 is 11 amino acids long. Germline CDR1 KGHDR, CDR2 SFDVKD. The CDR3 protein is CATSYGDGYTF. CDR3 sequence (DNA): TGTGCCACCAGTTACGGGGATGGCTACACCTTC.

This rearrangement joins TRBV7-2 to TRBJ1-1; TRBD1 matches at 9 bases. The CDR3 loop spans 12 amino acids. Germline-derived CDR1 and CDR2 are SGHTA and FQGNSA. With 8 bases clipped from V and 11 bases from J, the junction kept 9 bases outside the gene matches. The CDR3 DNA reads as TGTGCCAGCCCGGGACAGGGCCTTGAGGCTTTCTTT. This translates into CASPGQGLEAFF.

The CDR3 DNA is TGTGCCAGCAGCTCACAGGACTTTAATTCACCCCTCCACTTT. Translation: CASSSQDFNSPLHF. The chain combines TRBV3-1 (or the pseudogene TRBV3-2) with TRBJ1-6; weak D call: TRBD1 (5 bases). Germline V gene data show CDR1 as LGHDT and CDR2 as YNNKEL (reference sequence). V lost 5 bases and J lost 6, with 11 bases in between. The CDR3 length is 14 residues.

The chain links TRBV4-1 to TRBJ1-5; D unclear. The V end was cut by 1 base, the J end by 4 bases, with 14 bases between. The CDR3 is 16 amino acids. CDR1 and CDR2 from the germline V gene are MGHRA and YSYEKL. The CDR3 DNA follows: TGCGCCAGCAGCCAAGTTCAGAGCATCCGAAATCAGCCCCAGCATTTT. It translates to CASSQVQSIRNQPQHF.

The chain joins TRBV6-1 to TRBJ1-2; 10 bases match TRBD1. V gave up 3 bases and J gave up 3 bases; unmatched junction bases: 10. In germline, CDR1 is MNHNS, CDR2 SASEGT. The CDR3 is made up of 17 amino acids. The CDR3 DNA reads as TGTGCCAGCAGTGACATCGACAGGGGGCTGGTTCACTATGGCTACACCTTC. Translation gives CASSDIDRGLVHYGYTF.

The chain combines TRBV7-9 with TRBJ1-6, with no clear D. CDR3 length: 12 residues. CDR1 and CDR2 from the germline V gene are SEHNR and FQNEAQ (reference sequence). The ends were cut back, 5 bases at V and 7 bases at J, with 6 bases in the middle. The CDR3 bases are TGTGCCAGCAGCGCACAGAATTCACCCCTCCACTTT. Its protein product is CASSAQNSPLHF.

CDR3 residues: CASSELRVGSNQPQHF. The CDR3 DNA is TGTGCCAGCAGTGAACTCAGGGTTGGAAGCAATCAGCCCCAGCATTTT. The V and J genes are TRBV6-1 and TRBJ1-5, with D tentatively TRBD1 (5 bases). Germline V gene lookup returns CDR1 MNHNS and CDR2 SASEGT. This CDR3 comprises 16 residues. V was trimmed by 2 bases and J by 1 base, leaving 12 bases between them.

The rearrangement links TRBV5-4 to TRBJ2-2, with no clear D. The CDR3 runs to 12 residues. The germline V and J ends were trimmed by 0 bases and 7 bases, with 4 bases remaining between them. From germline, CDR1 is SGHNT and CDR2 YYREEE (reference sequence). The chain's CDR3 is CASSLEVGELFF. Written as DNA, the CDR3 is TGTGCCAGCAGCTTGGAAGTCGGGGAGCTGTTTTTT.

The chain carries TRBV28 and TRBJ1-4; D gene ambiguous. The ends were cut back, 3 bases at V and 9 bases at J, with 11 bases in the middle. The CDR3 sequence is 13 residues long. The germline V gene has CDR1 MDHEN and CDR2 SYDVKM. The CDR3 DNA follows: TGTGCCAGCAGTTTTGGTCAGGAAAAAAAACTGTTTTTT. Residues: CASSFGQEKKLFF.

CDR3 coding DNA: TGTGCCAGCAGCTCCATCGGGATCATGGCACCCCTCCACTTT. Protein sequence: CASSSIGIMAPLHF. This rearrangement joins TRBV5-6 to TRBJ1-6, with D hard to call. V was clipped by 3 bases and J by 11 bases, with 15 bases between them. This CDR3 is 14 amino acids long. The germline CDR1 and CDR2 sequences are SGHDT and YYEEEE.

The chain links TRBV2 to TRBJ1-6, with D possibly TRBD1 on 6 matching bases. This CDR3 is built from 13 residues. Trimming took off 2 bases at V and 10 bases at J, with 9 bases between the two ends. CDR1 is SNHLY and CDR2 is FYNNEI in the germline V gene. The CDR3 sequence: CASSETGRSPLHF. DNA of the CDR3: TGTGCCAGCAGTGAAACAGGGAGGTCACCCCTCCACTTT.

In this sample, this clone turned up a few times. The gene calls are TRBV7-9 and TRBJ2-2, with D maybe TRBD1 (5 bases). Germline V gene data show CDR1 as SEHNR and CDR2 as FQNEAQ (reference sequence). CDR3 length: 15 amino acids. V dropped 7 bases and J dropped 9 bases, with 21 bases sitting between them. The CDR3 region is CASTPPLGDGRELFF. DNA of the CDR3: TGTGCCAGCACCCCCCCCTTAGGGGATGGACGGGAGCTGTTTTTT.

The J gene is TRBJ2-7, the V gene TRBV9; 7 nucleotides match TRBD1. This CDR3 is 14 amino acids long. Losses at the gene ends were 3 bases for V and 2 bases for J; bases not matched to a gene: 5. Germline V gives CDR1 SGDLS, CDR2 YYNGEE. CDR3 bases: TGTGCCAGCAGCGGTGGGGACAGCGCCTACGAGCAGTACTTC. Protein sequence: CASSGGDSAYEQYF. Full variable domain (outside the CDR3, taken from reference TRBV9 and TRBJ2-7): DSGVTQTPKHLITATGQRVTLRCSPRSGDLSVYWYQQSLDQGLQFLIQYYNGEERAKGNILERFSAQQFPDLHSELNLSSLELGDSALYFCASSGGDSAYEQYFGPGTRLTVT.